Listed here are 20 T cell receptor beta chains from one sample, sequenced in a study of blood T cell repertoires in COVID-19 (dated by TCRdb to the early 2020s). Receptors were amplified or captured by the immunoSEQ multiplex PCR assay. Sourced from immuneACCESS, this table was stored by TCRdb with only in-frame sequences that have V and J called. A share of the clones is absent; for the studies checked, an unresolved V gene accounts for under half, and the remainder has no known explanation. For this sample the table gives a few hundred thousand clones, of which around 80% were detected only once. Around 4.2% of the sample is in the top ten clones. Sequences were obtained from peripheral blood. These receptor sequences come from a man aged 60-69 years with acute or convalescent COVID-19.

The table lists this clone with a count of one. The chain links TRBV21-1 to TRBJ2-2; the table's D gene call, TRBD2, was not cross checked with the DNA. TRBV21-1 is a pseudogene. The CDR3 is made up of 17 amino acids. The DNA of the CDR3 is TGTGCCAGCAGCATCGGAGCGCGGGGGGGTAGCACCGGGGAGCTGTTTTTT. Amino acids: CASSIGARGGSTGELFF.

The rearrangement links TRBV9 to TRBJ2-1; tentatively, D is TRBD1 (5 bases). Trimming took off 4 bases at V and 1 base at J, with 15 bases between the two ends. In germline, CDR1 is SGDLS, CDR2 YYNGEE. The CDR3 is 16 residues long. CDR3 in amino acids: CASSTRQSLSYNEQFF. Here the CDR3 DNA reads TGTGCCAGCAGCACCCGACAGAGCTTATCCTACAATGAGCAGTTCTTC.

The chain has TRBV27 and TRBJ2-5, with 10 bases identical to TRBD1. There are 16 residues in the CDR3. CDR1 is MNHEY and CDR2 is SMNVEV in the germline V gene (reference sequence). With V trimmed by 5 bases and J by 6 bases, 12 bases remained unmatched. CDR3 protein: CASSKTPDRGRKTQYF. The CDR3 bases are TGTGCCAGCAGTAAGACCCCTGACAGGGGGCGAAAGACCCAGTACTTC.

The chain recombines TRBV4-2 with TRBJ2-7; D may be TRBD1 (5 bases). Trimming removed 4 bases from V and 6 bases from J, with 19 bases in between. CDR3 size: 15 residues. In germline, CDR1 is LGHNA, CDR2 YNFKEQ. The CDR3 loop is CASSPGSQTPPEQYF. In nucleotides, the CDR3 is TGTGCCAGCAGCCCAGGGTCCCAAACTCCCCCCGAGCAGTACTTC.

The gene calls are TRBV5-1 and TRBJ2-1; D not certain. From germline, CDR1 is SGHRS and CDR2 YFSETQ. V gave up 8 bases and J gave up 2 bases, with 11 bases separating them. This CDR3 comprises 13 residues. CDR3 sequence: CASSTQPYNEQFF. CDR3 nucleotides: TGCGCCAGTTCAACACAACCCTACAATGAGCAGTTCTTC. Together with reference TRBV5-1 and TRBJ2-1, the CDR3 gives the full variable domain: KAGVTQTPRYLIKTRGQQVTLSCSPISGHRSVSWYQQTPGQGLQFLFEYFSETQRNKGNFPGRFSGRQFSNSRSEMNVSTLELGDSALYLCASSTQPYNEQFFGPGTRLTVL.

The rearrangement joins TRBV4-1 to TRBJ2-6, with 8 bases fitting TRBD1. Germline trimming cut 3 bases from V and 0 bases from J; bases unmatched to any gene: 7. This CDR3 comprises 18 residues. Germline values: CDR1 MGHRA, CDR2 YSYEKL. CDR3: CASSQPRTGTSGANVLTF. The DNA for the CDR3 is TGCGCCAGCAGCCAGCCTAGGACAGGGACCTCTGGGGCCAACGTCCTGACTTTC.

J is TRBJ2-5 and V is TRBV6-5; 7 nucleotides align to TRBD1. The V gene's germline CDR1 is MNHEY and CDR2 SVGAGI. Trimming removed 7 bases from V and 4 bases from J; junction bases left unmatched: 9. This CDR3 region has 14 residues. In DNA form, the CDR3 reads TGTGCCAGCACCTGGACAGGCGAGGGAGAGACCCAGTACTTC. This sequence encodes CASTWTGEGETQYF.

V and J are TRBV10-3 and TRBJ1-1, with D perhaps TRBD1 (5 bases). Looked up from germline, CDR1 is ENHRY and CDR2 is SYGVKD. This CDR3 region has 14 residues. V shed 0 bases and J shed 6 bases, with 11 bases lying between them. CDR3 loop: CAISESGGVAEAFF. The CDR3 DNA follows: TGTGCCATCAGTGAGTCGGGGGGGGTAGCTGAAGCTTTCTTT.

V gene TRBV27 combines with J gene TRBJ1-1; no definite D call. This CDR3 has 14 amino acids. The V end was cut by 5 bases, the J end by 0 bases, with 10 bases between. The V gene's germline CDR1 is MNHEY and CDR2 SMNVEV (reference sequence). CDR3 in amino acids: CASSPTVMNTEAFF. The CDR3, as DNA: TGTGCCAGCAGTCCCACAGTCATGAACACTGAAGCTTTCTTT.

The V and J genes are TRBV6-1 and TRBJ2-1, with TRBD2 identical over 7 bases. This CDR3 spans 16 amino acids. Per germline, CDR1 MNHNS and CDR2 SASEGT. The V gene end was trimmed by 0 bases and the J gene end by 5 bases; junction bases not matched to a gene: 7. The CDR3 nucleotides read TGTGCCAGCAGTGAAGCGATAGCGGGTAATCACAATGAGCAGTTCTTC. This translates into CASSEAIAGNHNEQFF.

In this sample, this clone turned up once. The V gene is TRBV9, the J gene TRBJ2-2; 8 bases match TRBD1. CDR3 size: 15 residues. The V and J ends lost 3 bases and 6 bases, in that order; junction bases with no gene match: 7. From germline, CDR1 is SGDLS and CDR2 YYNGEE. CDR3 coding DNA: TGTGCCAGCAGCGCGCGGGACAGGTCACCCGGGGAGCTGTTTTTT. Residues: CASSARDRSPGELFF. Filled out from reference TRBV9 and TRBJ2-2, the complete variable domain reads DSGVTQTPKHLITATGQRVTLRCSPRSGDLSVYWYQQSLDQGLQFLIQYYNGEERAKGNILERFSAQQFPDLHSELNLSSLELGDSALYFCASSARDRSPGELFFGEGSRLTVL.

This chain links TRBV19 with TRBJ1-3; TRBD1 matches 9 bases. Germline loops: CDR1 LNHDA, CDR2 SQIVND (reference sequence). V gave up 8 bases and J gave up 3 bases; unmatched junction bases: 11. The CDR3 runs 16 residues. CDR3 DNA sequence: TGTGCCAGTCGACCAGGGACAGGGTCTCTTGGAAACACCATATATTTT. It codes for CASRPGTGSLGNTIYF.

The chain links TRBV3-1 (or the pseudogene TRBV3-2) to TRBJ2-1; maybe TRBD2 (6 bases). This CDR3 comprises 15 residues. Germline-derived CDR1 and CDR2 are LGHDT and YNNKEL (reference sequence). V shed 1 base and J shed 5 bases, with 12 bases lying between them. As DNA, the CDR3 is TGTGCCAGCAGCCAAGGGGAGGCGAGGAACAATGAGCAGTTCTTC. This gives the protein CASSQGEARNNEQFF.

The chain combines TRBV28 with TRBJ1-1; 7 positions match TRBD1. V trimming: 3 bases; J trimming: 1 base; junction bases outside the gene matches: 2. CDR1 and CDR2 from the germline V gene are MDHEN and SYDVKM. The CDR3 spans 14 residues. The CDR3 protein is CASSLGQTNTEAFF. CDR3 sequence (DNA): TGTGCCAGCAGTTTGGGACAGACGAACACTGAAGCTTTCTTT.

The J gene is TRBJ2-7, the V gene TRBV21-1; TRBD1 is taken as the D call from the table, unchecked against the DNA. TRBV21-1 is an annotated pseudogene. This CDR3 has 17 amino acids. In nucleotides, the CDR3 is TGTGCCAGCAGCCTTAAGGGGACAGGCGAAATTTCCTACGAGCAGTACTTC. Its translation is CASSLKGTGEISYEQYF.

The chain joins TRBV6-2 or TRBV6-3 to TRBJ1-6, with D possibly being TRBD1 (6 bases). V dropped 1 base and J dropped 0 bases, with 16 bases sitting between them. From germline, CDR1 is MNHEY and CDR2 SVGEGT. The CDR3 runs 19 residues. The CDR3 reads CASSYLAGQSSSYNSPLHF. CDR3 coding DNA: TGTGCCAGCAGTTACTTGGCCGGACAGTCCAGCTCCTATAATTCACCCCTCCACTTT.

The chain carries TRBV18 and TRBJ2-2; 9 nucleotides align to TRBD1. Unmatched junction bases numbered 6, after V lost 0 bases and J lost 1 base. The CDR3 has 18 amino acids. The germline gives CDR1 KGHSH, CDR2 LQKENI. CDR3 sequence: CASSPPNRGRVNTGELFF. In DNA, the CDR3 is TGTGCCAGCTCACCACCGAACAGGGGGCGCGTGAACACCGGGGAGCTGTTTTTT.

The chain combines TRBV30 with TRBJ1-6, with D unresolved. Germline-derived CDR1 and CDR2 are GTSNPN and SVGIG (reference sequence). CDR3 length: 14 amino acids. V lost 2 bases and J lost 9, with 14 bases in between. CDR3 DNA sequence: TGTGCCTGGAGTCTCGCCAACCCTAGTTCACCCCTCCACTTT. It translates to CAWSLANPSSPLHF.

The chain employs TRBV5-4 and TRBJ1-2; D gene uncertain. This CDR3 has 14 residues. The V end lost 4 bases, the J end lost 1 base, and 11 bases lay between the germline ends. Germline V gene lookup returns CDR1 SGHNT and CDR2 YYREEE (reference sequence). The chain's CDR3 is CASSTGADNYGYTF. CDR3 bases: TGTGCCAGCAGCACCGGAGCCGATAACTATGGCTACACCTTC. The full variable domain, its missing parts supplied by reference TRBV5-4 and TRBJ1-2, is ETGVTQSPTHLIKTRGQQVTLRCSSQSGHNTVSWYQQALGQGPQFIFQYYREEENGRGNFPPRFSGLQFPNYSSELNVNALELDDSALYLCASSTGADNYGYTFGSGTRLTVV.

This chain joins TRBV5-1 and TRBJ2-1, with D tentatively TRBD2 (5 bases). This CDR3 has 14 amino acids. The V gene's germline CDR1 is SGHRS and CDR2 YFSETQ. V shed 5 bases and J shed 6 bases, with 15 bases lying between them. The CDR3 coding sequence is TGCGCCAGCAGGGAGGCAGCAGGTGGCAATGAGCAGTTCTTC. It translates to CASREAAGGNEQFF.